Presented here are 8 T cell receptor beta chains from one specimen sequenced in a study of PD-L1 blockade in urothelial cancer. Using immunoSEQ multiplex PCR, the repertoire was profiled, and TCRdb retains in-frame clones only, with some absent. The data show 35,000 to 45,000 clones, with roughly 91% seen just once and 13% to 15% held by the top ten. Sequencing used PBMCs, obtained around atezolizumab (anti-PD-L1) treatment. The receptors here all came from a woman aged 60-70 years with urothelial cancer.

The genes are TRBV21-1 and TRBJ2-7; TRBD2 reflects the table's D call only, with no check against the DNA. TRBV21-1 is recorded as a pseudogene. The CDR3 contains 16 residues. CDR3 DNA: TGTGCCAGCAGCAAAGCGCGTCTAGCGGGAACCTACGAGCAGTACTTC. As protein: CASSKARLAGTYEQYF.

This clone was counted once. The chain is built from TRBV2 and TRBJ1-2; 8 bases are a match to TRBD1. The CDR3 sequence is 14 residues long. Losses at the gene ends were 6 bases for V and 4 bases for J; bases not matched to a gene: 7. Germline V lookup: CDR1 SNHLY, CDR2 FYNNEI. The CDR3 reads CASRSRQGFYGYTF. The CDR3 nucleotides read TGTGCCAGCAGATCACGACAGGGGTTCTATGGCTACACCTTC.

The rearrangement uses TRBV7-2 and TRBJ2-5; TRBD1 aligns across 7 bases. The germline CDR1 and CDR2 sequences are SGHTA and FQGNSA. After removal of 1 base from V and 1 base from J, the junction contained 0 bases not matched to a gene. This CDR3 comprises 14 residues. The CDR3 nucleotides read TGTGCCAGCAGCTTAGACAGGGGCCAAGAGACCCAGTACTTC. Amino acid sequence: CASSLDRGQETQYF.

This chain joins TRBV5-1 and TRBJ2-4, with 8 nucleotides matching TRBD1. The CDR3 contains 18 residues. Germline V gene lookup returns CDR1 SGHRS and CDR2 YFSETQ. The V segment lost 4 bases and the J segment 1 base; nucleotides outside the gene matches: 13. DNA for the CDR3: TGCGCCAGCAGCCCGGATGGACAGGGCCTCGGTGCCAAAAACATTCAGTACTTC. Its protein product is CASSPDGQGLGAKNIQYF.

CDR3 coding DNA: TGCGCCAGCAGCTTGGAGGGGGGGGCCCTTAGAGAGACCCAGTACTTC. Its protein is CASSLEGGALRETQYF. V gene TRBV5-1 combines with J gene TRBJ2-5, with D possibly being TRBD2 (7 bases). From germline, CDR1 is SGHRS and CDR2 YFSETQ. The CDR3 runs 16 residues. V was shortened by 0 bases and J by 4 bases, with 16 bases between the two germline ends.

The chain is built from TRBV6-1 and TRBJ2-1; TRBD2 matches at 7 bases. Germline V gene data show CDR1 as MNHNS and CDR2 as SASEGT. The CDR3 contains 15 residues. Trimming removed 3 bases from V and 1 base from J; junction bases left unmatched: 3. The chain's CDR3 is CASSEWGGSYNEQFF. DNA for the CDR3: TGTGCCAGCAGTGAGTGGGGGGGGTCCTACAATGAGCAGTTCTTC.

For the CDR3, the DNA is TGTGCCAGCAGAACTGCGACAGGGATTTACAATGAGCAGTTCTTC. Its protein is CASRTATGIYNEQFF. The V and J genes are TRBV5-6 and TRBJ2-1; TRBD1 aligns across 7 bases. Per germline, CDR1 SGHDT and CDR2 YYEEEE. V lost 5 bases, J lost 4 bases, and 9 bases stayed unmatched. The CDR3 runs to 15 residues.

This chain connects TRBV5-4 to TRBJ1-4; D unresolved. This CDR3 is built from 16 residues. CDR1 and CDR2 (germline): SGHNT, YYREEE (reference sequence). V was clipped by 3 bases and J by 3 bases, with 15 bases between them. The CDR3 loop reads CASSSAREGSNEKLFF. The CDR3 DNA is TGTGCCAGCAGCTCCGCGAGGGAGGGCTCTAATGAAAAACTGTTTTTT.